The 22 T cell receptor beta chains below were found in one sample sequenced in a study of blood T cell repertoires in COVID-19. Clones were sequenced by immunoSEQ multiplex PCR, and TCRdb holds only the in-frame ones, with some missing. The table lists around 75,000 clones, 70% to 80% of them singletons. The sample consisted of peripheral blood. Receptors were obtained from a woman older than 75 with active or convalescent COVID-19.

The chain uses TRBV5-1 and TRBJ2-6, with 9 positions matching TRBD1. Trimming removed 3 bases from V and 2 bases from J; junction bases left unmatched: 9. This CDR3 spans 18 amino acids. Germline CDR1 SGHRS, CDR2 YFSETQ. CDR3 protein: CASSSLQGASPGANVLTF. The DNA for the CDR3 is TGCGCCAGCAGCTCCTTACAGGGGGCGTCTCCTGGGGCCAACGTCCTGACTTTC.

This sequence joins TRBV7-9 and TRBJ1-4; possible D gene TRBD1, 6 bases. The CDR3 contains 17 residues. V lost 5 bases and J 1 base, leaving 17 bases between the germline ends. Germline assignment: CDR1 SEHNR and CDR2 FQNEAQ (reference sequence). Here the CDR3 DNA reads TGTGCCAGCAGCCCCATTACAGGGTGGGAAACTAATGAAAAACTGTTTTTT. This codes for CASSPITGWETNEKLFF.

The chain carries TRBV4-1 and TRBJ2-5; D not resolved. This CDR3 is built from 14 residues. Germline V gives CDR1 MGHRA, CDR2 YSYEKL. The germline V and J ends were trimmed by 0 bases and 6 bases, with 11 bases remaining between them. The CDR3 sequence is CASSQDGSGQTQYF. The DNA of the CDR3 is TGCGCCAGCAGCCAAGACGGGTCCGGTCAGACCCAGTACTTC.

The V and J genes are TRBV3-1 (or the pseudogene TRBV3-2) and TRBJ2-3; perhaps TRBD2 as D (5 bases). V lost 5 bases and J lost 6, with 15 bases in between. The CDR3 loop spans 14 amino acids. Germline V gene lookup returns CDR1 LGHDT and CDR2 YNNKEL (reference sequence). CDR3 region: CASSADWERDTQYF. CDR3 DNA sequence: TGTGCCAGCAGCGCCGACTGGGAGAGGGATACGCAGTATTTT.

This clone was seen only a few times. The chain uses TRBV5-1 and TRBJ2-1; 11 bases map to TRBD1. CDR1 SGHRS and CDR2 YFSETQ come from the germline V gene. The V and J ends lost 0 bases and 3 bases, in that order; junction bases with no gene match: 2. The CDR3 loop spans 16 amino acids. This CDR3 is CASSLGTGGLYNEQFF. The DNA of the CDR3 is TGCGCCAGCAGCTTGGGGACAGGGGGCCTCTACAATGAGCAGTTCTTC.

V usage is TRBV7-3 and J usage is TRBJ2-3; 9 bases fit TRBD1. Germline V CDR1 and CDR2: SGHTA, FQGTGA. With V trimmed by 4 bases and J by 4 bases, 6 bases remained unmatched. This CDR3 region has 15 residues. The CDR3 region is CASSSRTGVADTQYF. In nucleotides, the CDR3 is TGTGCCAGCAGCTCGCGGACAGGGGTGGCAGATACGCAGTATTTT. The full variable domain, completed using reference TRBV7-3 and TRBJ2-3, is GAGVSQTPSNKVTEKGKYVELRCDPISGHTALYWYRQSLGQGPEFLIYFQGTGAADDSGLPNDRFFAVRPEGSVSTLKIQRTERGDSAVYLCASSSRTGVADTQYFGPGTRLTVL.

This clone was counted a single time. The V and J genes are TRBV18 and TRBJ2-1; TRBD1 agrees at 11 bases. This CDR3 contains 15 residues. Germline loops: CDR1 KGHSH, CDR2 LQKENI. V lost 3 bases to trimming and J lost 13 bases; unmatched junction nucleotides: 11. CDR3 DNA sequence: TGTGCCAGCTCACCTAGACCCGGACAGGGGGCGCATCAGTTCTTC. It codes for CASSPRPGQGAHQFF.

V gene TRBV7-6 combines with J gene TRBJ2-1; unclear D gene. This CDR3 has 13 residues. Germline V CDR1 and CDR2: SGHVS, FNYEAQ. Trimming took 7 bases from V and 7 from J, leaving 14 bases between them. The CDR3 DNA reads as TGTGCCAGCACCCCTCGGTTGATAAATGAGCAGTTCTTC. It codes for CASTPRLINEQFF.

The chain is built from TRBV6-5 and TRBJ1-6; possibly TRBD1 for D (5 bases). From germline, CDR1 is MNHEY and CDR2 SVGAGI. The V end was cut by 6 bases, the J end by 7 bases, with 13 bases between. The CDR3 spans 14 residues. CDR3 sequence: CASRGAGLNSPLHF. Written as DNA, the CDR3 is TGTGCCAGCAGAGGGGCGGGGCTGAATTCACCCCTCCACTTT.

This chain uses TRBV9 with TRBJ1-5; D is unresolved. Per germline, CDR1 SGDLS and CDR2 YYNGEE. The V end was cut by 7 bases, the J end by 4 bases, with 12 bases between. CDR3 length equals 13 residues. This chain's CDR3 is CASGRAGNQPQHF. The CDR3 DNA sequence: TGTGCCAGCGGAAGGGCGGGGAATCAGCCCCAGCATTTT.

CDR3 protein: CASSSSWDTQYF. The DNA for the CDR3 is TGTGCCAGCAGCTCCAGTTGGGATACGCAGTATTTT. The chain joins TRBV5-6 to TRBJ2-3; D call uncertain. V was pared by 3 bases and J by 6 bases, with 8 bases between. The CDR3 has 12 residues. CDR1 is SGHDT, CDR2 YYEEEE, per germline.

Only a few counts were recorded for this clone. The chain joins TRBV7-9 to TRBJ1-2, with 9 nucleotides matching TRBD1. V trimming: 5 bases; J trimming: 4 bases; junction bases outside the gene matches: 2. The CDR3 runs 13 residues. Per the germline V gene, CDR1 is SEHNR and CDR2 is FQNEAQ (reference sequence). The CDR3 protein is CASSPGQGYGYTF. In DNA, the CDR3 is TGTGCCAGCAGCCCGGGACAGGGCTATGGCTACACCTTC.

V and J are TRBV12-3 or TRBV12-4 and TRBJ1-5; D is uncertain. The CDR3 consists of 13 residues. Trimming shortened V by 2 bases and J by 5 bases, and 7 bases separated the two germline ends. The CDR3 spells CASSLSFYQPQHF. The DNA of the CDR3 is TGTGCCAGCAGTTTATCGTTCTATCAGCCCCAGCATTTT.

The chain carries TRBV6-2 or TRBV6-3 and TRBJ2-7, with D possibly TRBD1 on 6 matching bases. The germline V gene has CDR1 MNHEY and CDR2 SVGEGT. The CDR3 sequence is 16 residues long. V lost 7 bases and J 3 bases, leaving 22 bases between the germline ends. The CDR3 sequence: CASNPYGQGKFYEQYF. The DNA for the CDR3 is TGTGCCAGCAACCCCTACGGGCAGGGGAAATTCTACGAGCAGTACTTC.

The chain carries TRBV19 and TRBJ1-2; 8 positions match TRBD1. This CDR3 is 14 amino acids long. V trimming: 6 bases; J trimming: 5 bases; junction bases outside the gene matches: 8. Germline assignment: CDR1 LNHDA and CDR2 SQIVND (reference sequence). The CDR3 DNA reads as TGTGCCAGTAGCGGCGGGACAGGACTTTATGGCTACACCTTC. Its protein is CASSGGTGLYGYTF.

This clone has more than one count but fewer than ten. The chain employs TRBV19 and TRBJ1-1, with D unclear. This CDR3 spans 13 amino acids. V lost 6 bases and J lost 3, with 11 bases in between. Per the germline V gene, CDR1 is LNHDA and CDR2 is SQIVND (reference sequence). The CDR3 spells CASSRIPDTEAFF. In nucleotides, the CDR3 is TGTGCCAGTAGCCGAATTCCGGACACTGAAGCTTTCTTT.

The CDR3 spells CASSPISDRVYTEAFF. The CDR3 DNA follows: TGTGCCAGCTCACCCATTTCTGACAGAGTTTATACTGAAGCTTTCTTT. The chain couples TRBV18 to TRBJ1-1, with TRBD1 as a possible D gene (5 bases). Germline V gives CDR1 KGHSH, CDR2 LQKENI. The CDR3 consists of 16 residues. The germline V and J ends were trimmed by 3 bases and 5 bases, with 19 bases remaining between them.

The chain is built from TRBV11-2 and TRBJ2-2; 8 bases map to TRBD1. The CDR3 loop spans 15 amino acids. CDR1 is SGHAT, CDR2 FQNNGV, per germline. The V segment lost 5 bases and the J segment 4 bases; nucleotides outside the gene matches: 6. CDR3 region: CASSLRTGTTGELFF. The CDR3 DNA reads as TGTGCCAGCAGCCTGCGGACAGGGACCACCGGGGAGCTGTTTTTT. The full variable domain, with the rest looked up from reference TRBV11-2 and TRBJ2-2, is EAGVAQSPRYKIIEKRQSVAFWCNPISGHATLYWYQQILGQGPKLLIQFQNNGVVDDSQLPKDRFSAERLKGVDSTLKIQPAKLEDSAVYLCASSLRTGTTGELFFGEGSRLTVL.

V and J are TRBV10-3 and TRBJ2-1, with 8 positions matching TRBD1. The length of the CDR3 is 15 residues. The V and J ends lost 3 bases and 9 bases, in that order; junction bases with no gene match: 10. Germline V lookup: CDR1 ENHRY, CDR2 SYGVKD. The CDR3 loop is CAISDSGQAPGEQFF. The CDR3 bases are TGTGCCATCAGTGACTCGGGACAGGCCCCTGGTGAGCAGTTCTTC.

This chain connects TRBV5-1 to TRBJ2-1, with 10 bases fitting TRBD2. Germline V gives CDR1 SGHRS, CDR2 YFSETQ. V dropped 5 bases and J dropped 2; count of bases not matched to a gene: 4. The CDR3 runs to 15 residues. DNA for the CDR3: TGCGCCAGCAGTCCCGGGACTAGCGCCTACAATGAGCAGTTCTTC. The encoded protein is CASSPGTSAYNEQFF.

The chain combines TRBV7-9 with TRBJ2-5; TRBD1 might be the D (6 bases). This CDR3 is 17 amino acids long. V lost 5 bases, J lost 7 bases, and 26 bases lay in between. Germline V CDR1 and CDR2: SEHNR, FQNEAQ (reference sequence). In DNA form, the CDR3 reads TGTGCCAGCAGCGAATCCCCCAGGAGACTCATACAGGGGACCCAGTACTTC. Protein product: CASSESPRRLIQGTQYF. Looking up the rest from reference TRBV7-9 and TRBJ2-5 gives the full variable domain: DTGVSQNPRHKITKRGQNVTFRCDPISEHNRLYWYRQTLGQGPEFLTYFQNEAQLEKSRLLSDRFSAERPKGSFSTLEIQRTEQGDSAMYLCASSESPRRLIQGTQYFGPGTRLLVL.

The chain links TRBV5-8 to TRBJ1-6; D is ambiguous. The CDR3 sequence is 14 residues long. From germline, CDR1 is SGHTS and CDR2 YDEGEE. V lost 4 bases to trimming and J lost 9 bases, with 14 bases between them. This chain's CDR3 is CASSAGIMGSPLHF. Written as DNA, the CDR3 is TGTGCCAGCAGCGCCGGGATCATGGGTTCACCCCTCCACTTT. Filled out from reference TRBV5-8 and TRBJ1-6, the complete variable domain reads EAGVTQSPTHLIKTRGQQATLRCSPISGHTSVYWYQQALGLGLQFLLWYDEGEERNRGNFPPRFSGRQFPNYSSELNVNALELEDSALYLCASSAGIMGSPLHFGNGTRLTVT.